This TCR beta chain was identified in a study of beta chain features in type 1 diabetes. Across the whole study: Cell yields, gender and age were comparable in patients and healthy donors. Regarding the study as a whole: HLA effects on TCRB rearrangement stayed unresolved here. Cells with high TCR expression could be over-represented when cDNA is sequenced. Type 1 diabetes patients showed a moderate but significant shortening of TCRB CDR3s in all four CD4+ subsets.

Sorting of CD4+ naive, central memory, regulatory and stem cell-like memory cells was performed via CD45RO/CCR7/CD25/CD127/CD95/CD27. Note on this clone: What it recognizes is unknown.

Sequenced material consisted of expressed TCRB transcripts (all of the isolated RNA was reverse transcribed). Generated by immunoSEQ multiplex PCR, the TCRdb table keeps only in-frame clones and is missing some. The data show 500,000 to 650,000 clones, under 15% seen once. CDR3 length equals 15 residues. Trimming shortened V by 0 bases and J by 3 bases, and 8 bases separated the two germline ends. CDR1 and CDR2 (germline): SGHDN, FVKESK. Sequenced material: naive CD4+ T cells from blood. The TCR sequence derives from a man aged 25-45 years with type 1 diabetes. The chain uses TRBV14 and TRBJ2-2, with TRBD2 as a possible D gene (5 bases). The CDR3 reads CASSQDMRDTGELFF. CDR3 sequence (DNA): TGTGCCAGCAGCCAAGATATGCGGGACACCGGGGAGCTGTTTTTT.